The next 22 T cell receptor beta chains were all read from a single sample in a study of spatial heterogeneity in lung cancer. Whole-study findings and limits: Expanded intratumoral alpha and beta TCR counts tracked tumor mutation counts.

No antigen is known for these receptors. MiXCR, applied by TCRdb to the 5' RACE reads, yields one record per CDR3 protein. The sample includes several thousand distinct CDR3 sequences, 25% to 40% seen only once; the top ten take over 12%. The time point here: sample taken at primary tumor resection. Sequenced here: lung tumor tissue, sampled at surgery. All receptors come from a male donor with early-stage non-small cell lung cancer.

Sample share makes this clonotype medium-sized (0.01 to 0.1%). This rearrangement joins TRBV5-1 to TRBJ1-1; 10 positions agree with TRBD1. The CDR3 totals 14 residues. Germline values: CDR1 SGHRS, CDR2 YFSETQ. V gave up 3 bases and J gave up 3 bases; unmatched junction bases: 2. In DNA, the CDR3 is TGCGCCAGCAGCTGGGGACAGGGGCACACTGAAGCTTTCTTT. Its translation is CASSWGQGHTEAFF.

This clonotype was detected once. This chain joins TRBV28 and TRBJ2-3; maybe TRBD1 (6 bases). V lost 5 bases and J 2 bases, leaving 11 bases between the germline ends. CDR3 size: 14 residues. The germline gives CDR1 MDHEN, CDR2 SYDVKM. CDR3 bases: TGTGCCAGCAGTACGGACAGTTTCACAGATACGCAGTATTTT. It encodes CASSTDSFTDTQYF.

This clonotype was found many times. CDR3 amino acids: CASRKGQLNTEAFF. The CDR3 nucleotides read TGTGCCAGCAGAAAGGGACAGTTGAACACTGAAGCTTTCTTT. The rearrangement uses TRBV6-1 and TRBJ1-1, with 7 positions matching TRBD1. J was trimmed by 0 bases and V by 6 bases; bases with no gene match: 4. CDR3 length: 14 amino acids. Germline-derived CDR1 and CDR2 are MNHNS and SASEGT.

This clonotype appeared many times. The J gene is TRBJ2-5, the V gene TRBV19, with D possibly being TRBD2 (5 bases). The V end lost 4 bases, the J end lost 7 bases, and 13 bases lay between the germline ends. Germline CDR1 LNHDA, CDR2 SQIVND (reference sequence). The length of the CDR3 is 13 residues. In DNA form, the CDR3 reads TGTGCCAGTAGTAATCAAGGCCGGGGGACCCAGTACTTC. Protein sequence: CASSNQGRGTQYF.

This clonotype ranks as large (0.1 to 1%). The CDR3 coding sequence is TGTGCCAGTAGGGGCCTGGGAGGGGACGGGGAGACCCAGTACTTC. As protein: CASRGLGGDGETQYF. The chain joins TRBV19 to TRBJ2-5; 7 bases are shared with TRBD2. The CDR3 covers 15 residues. The J segment lost 5 bases and the V segment lost 6 bases, leaving 12 bases of the junction unmatched. Germline V gene sequence: CDR1 LNHDA, CDR2 SQIVND (reference sequence).

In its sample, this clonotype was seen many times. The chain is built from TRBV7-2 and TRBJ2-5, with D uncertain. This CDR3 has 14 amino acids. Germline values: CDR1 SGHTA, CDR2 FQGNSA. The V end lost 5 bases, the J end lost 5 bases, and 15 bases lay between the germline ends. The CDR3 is CASSLGPSFETQYF. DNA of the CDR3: TGTGCCAGCAGCCTCGGCCCAAGCTTCGAGACCCAGTACTTC.

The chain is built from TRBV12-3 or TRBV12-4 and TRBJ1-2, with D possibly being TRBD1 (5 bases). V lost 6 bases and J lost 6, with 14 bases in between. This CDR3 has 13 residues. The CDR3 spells CASSRRGRNGYTF. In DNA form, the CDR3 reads TGTGCCAGCAGCCGAAGGGGACGGAATGGCTACACCTTC.

CDR3 nucleotide sequence: TGTGCCAGCAGCTTGAACAGGGACACTGAAGCTTTCTTT. This sequence encodes CASSLNRDTEAFF. This sequence joins TRBV5-4 and TRBJ1-1, with a possible D match to TRBD1 (6 bases). CDR1 is SGHNT and CDR2 is YYREEE in the germline V gene (reference sequence). This CDR3 spans 13 amino acids. Trimming removed 1 base at V and 3 bases at J, with 7 bases between.

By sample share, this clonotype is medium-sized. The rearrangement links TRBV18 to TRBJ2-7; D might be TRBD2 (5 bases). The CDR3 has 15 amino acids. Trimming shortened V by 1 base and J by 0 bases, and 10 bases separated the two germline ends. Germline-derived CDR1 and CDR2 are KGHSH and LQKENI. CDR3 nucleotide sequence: TGTGCCAGCTCACCACGGAGGACGGCCTCCTACGAGCAGTACTTC. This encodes CASSPRRTASYEQYF.

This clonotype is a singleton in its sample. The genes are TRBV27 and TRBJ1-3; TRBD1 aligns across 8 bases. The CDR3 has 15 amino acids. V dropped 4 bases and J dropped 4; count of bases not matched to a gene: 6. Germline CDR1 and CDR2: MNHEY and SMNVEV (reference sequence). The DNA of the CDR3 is TGTGCCAGCAGTTCCAGGACAGGGCGAGGAAACACCATATATTTT. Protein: CASSSRTGRGNTIYF.

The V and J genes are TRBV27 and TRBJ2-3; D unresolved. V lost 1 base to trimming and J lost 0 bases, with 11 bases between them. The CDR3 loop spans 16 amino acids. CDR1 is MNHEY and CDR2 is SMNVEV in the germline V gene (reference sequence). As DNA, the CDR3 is TGTGCCAGCAGTTTATTTTCGGGTGGCAGCACAGATACGCAGTATTTT. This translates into CASSLFSGGSTDTQYF.

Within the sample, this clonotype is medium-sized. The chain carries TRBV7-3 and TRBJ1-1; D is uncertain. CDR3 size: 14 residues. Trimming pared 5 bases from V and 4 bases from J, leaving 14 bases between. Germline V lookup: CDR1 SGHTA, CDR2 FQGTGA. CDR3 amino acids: CASSPEGLGTEAFF. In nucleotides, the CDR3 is TGTGCCAGCAGCCCAGAGGGTTTAGGCACTGAAGCTTTCTTT.

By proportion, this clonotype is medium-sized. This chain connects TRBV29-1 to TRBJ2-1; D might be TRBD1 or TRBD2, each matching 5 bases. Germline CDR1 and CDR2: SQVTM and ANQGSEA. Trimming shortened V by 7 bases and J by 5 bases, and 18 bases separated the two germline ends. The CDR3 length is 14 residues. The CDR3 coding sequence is TGCAGCGCCCGAAAGGGGAGCGACAACAATGAGCAGTTCTTC. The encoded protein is CSARKGSDNNEQFF.

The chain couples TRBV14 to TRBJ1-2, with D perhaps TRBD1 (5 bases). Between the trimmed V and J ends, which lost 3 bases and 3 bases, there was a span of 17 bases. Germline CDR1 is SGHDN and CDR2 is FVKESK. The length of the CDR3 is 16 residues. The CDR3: CASSQTAGGGDYGYTF. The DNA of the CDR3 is TGTGCCAGCAGCCAGACGGCAGGTGGGGGAGACTATGGCTACACCTTC.

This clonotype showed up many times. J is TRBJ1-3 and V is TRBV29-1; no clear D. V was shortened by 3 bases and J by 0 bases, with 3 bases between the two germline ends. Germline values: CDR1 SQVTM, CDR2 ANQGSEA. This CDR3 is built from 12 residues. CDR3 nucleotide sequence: TGCAGCGTTGAGGTCTCTGGAAACACCATATATTTT. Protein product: CSVEVSGNTIYF.

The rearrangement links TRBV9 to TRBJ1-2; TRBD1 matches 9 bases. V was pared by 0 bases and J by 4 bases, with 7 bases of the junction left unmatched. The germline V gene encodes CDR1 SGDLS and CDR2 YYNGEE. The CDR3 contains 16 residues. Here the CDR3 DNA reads TGTGCCAGCAGCGTAGGAGGGACAGGGATACCCTATGGCTACACCTTC. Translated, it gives CASSVGGTGIPYGYTF.

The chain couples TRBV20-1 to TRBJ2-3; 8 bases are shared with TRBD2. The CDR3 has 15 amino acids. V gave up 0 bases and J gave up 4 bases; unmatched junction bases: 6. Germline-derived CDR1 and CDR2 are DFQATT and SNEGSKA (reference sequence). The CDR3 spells CSARDHGGAPDTQYF. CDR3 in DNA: TGCAGTGCTAGAGATCACGGGGGGGCCCCAGATACGCAGTATTTT.

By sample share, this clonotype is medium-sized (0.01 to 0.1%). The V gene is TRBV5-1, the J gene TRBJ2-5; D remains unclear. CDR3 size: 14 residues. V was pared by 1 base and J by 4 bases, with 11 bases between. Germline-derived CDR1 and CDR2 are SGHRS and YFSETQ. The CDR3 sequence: CASSLNPSRETQYF. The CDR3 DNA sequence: TGCGCCAGCAGCTTGAACCCCTCGAGAGAGACCCAGTACTTC.

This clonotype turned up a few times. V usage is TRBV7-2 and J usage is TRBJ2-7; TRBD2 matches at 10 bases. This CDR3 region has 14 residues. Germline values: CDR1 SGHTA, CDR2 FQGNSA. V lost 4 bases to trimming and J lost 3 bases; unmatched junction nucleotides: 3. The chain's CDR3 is CASSSSGGFYEQYF. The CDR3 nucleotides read TGTGCCAGCAGCTCTAGCGGGGGTTTCTACGAGCAGTACTTC. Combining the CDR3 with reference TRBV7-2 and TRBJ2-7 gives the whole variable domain GAGVSQSPSNKVTEKGKDVELRCDPISGHTALYWYRQSLGQGLEFLIYFQGNSAPDKSGLPSDRFSAERTGGSVSTLTIQRTQQEDSAVYLCASSSSGGFYEQYFGPGTRLTVT.

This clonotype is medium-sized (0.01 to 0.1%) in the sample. CDR3 loop: CATSDSHYVEQFF. The CDR3 DNA reads TGTGCCACCAGTGATTCCCACTATGTTGAGCAGTTCTTC. The J gene is TRBJ2-1, the V gene TRBV24-1; D not resolved. CDR1 and CDR2 from the germline V gene are KGHDR and SFDVKD. The V gene lost 2 bases and the J gene lost 9 bases, with 10 bases spanning the gap. CDR3 length equals 13 residues.

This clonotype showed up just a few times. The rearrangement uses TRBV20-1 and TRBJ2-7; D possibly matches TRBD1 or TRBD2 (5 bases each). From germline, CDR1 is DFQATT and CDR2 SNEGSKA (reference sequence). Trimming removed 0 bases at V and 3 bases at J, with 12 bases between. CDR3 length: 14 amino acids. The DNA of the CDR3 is TGCAGTGCTAGAGAACACGAGGGGATCTACGAGCAGTACTTC. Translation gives CSAREHEGIYEQYF.

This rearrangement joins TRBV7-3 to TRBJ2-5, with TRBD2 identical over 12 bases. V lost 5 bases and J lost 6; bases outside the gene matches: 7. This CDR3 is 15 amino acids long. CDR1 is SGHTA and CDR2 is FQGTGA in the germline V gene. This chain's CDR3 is CASSPPSGREKTQYF. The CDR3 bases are TGTGCCAGCAGCCCCCCTAGCGGGAGGGAGAAGACCCAGTACTTC. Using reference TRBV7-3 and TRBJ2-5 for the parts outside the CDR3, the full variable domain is GAGVSQTPSNKVTEKGKYVELRCDPISGHTALYWYRQSLGQGPEFLIYFQGTGAADDSGLPNDRFFAVRPEGSVSTLKIQRTERGDSAVYLCASSPPSGREKTQYFGPGTRLLVL.